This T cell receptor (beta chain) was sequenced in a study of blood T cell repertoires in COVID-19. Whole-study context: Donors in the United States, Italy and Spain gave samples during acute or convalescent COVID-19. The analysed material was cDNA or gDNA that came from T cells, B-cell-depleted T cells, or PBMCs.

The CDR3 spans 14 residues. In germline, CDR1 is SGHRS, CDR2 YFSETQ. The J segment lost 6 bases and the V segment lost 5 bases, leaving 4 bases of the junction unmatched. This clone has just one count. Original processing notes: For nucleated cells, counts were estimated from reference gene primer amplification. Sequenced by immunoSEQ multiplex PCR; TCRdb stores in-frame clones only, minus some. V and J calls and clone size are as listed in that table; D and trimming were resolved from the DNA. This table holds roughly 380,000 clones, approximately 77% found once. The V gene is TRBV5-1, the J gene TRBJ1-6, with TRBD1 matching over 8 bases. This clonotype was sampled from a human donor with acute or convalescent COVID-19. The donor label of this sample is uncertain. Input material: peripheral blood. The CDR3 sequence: CASRDRVGNSPLHF. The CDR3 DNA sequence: TGCGCCAGCAGGGACAGGGTTGGTAATTCACCCCTCCACTTT. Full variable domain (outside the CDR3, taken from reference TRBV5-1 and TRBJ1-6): KAGVTQTPRYLIKTRGQQVTLSCSPISGHRSVSWYQQTPGQGLQFLFEYFSETQRNKGNFPGRFSGRQFSNSRSEMNVSTLELGDSALYLCASRDRVGNSPLHFGNGTRLTVT.